The 18 T cell receptor beta chains given below trace back to one sample, sequenced in a study of T cell responses to AZD1222 COVID-19 vaccine (dated by TCRdb to the early 2020s). Read against the paper, the sample's time point label means: baseline before first vaccination. The library was obtained by the immunoSEQ multiplex PCR assay. TCRdb mirrors the immuneACCESS table, restricted to in-frame sequences. Some clones are absent from its copies; in checked studies, under half trace to an unresolved V gene, and the reason for the others is unknown. Recorded for this sample are 120,000 or so clones; 92% of them occurred a single time. Clones ranked in the top ten supply 1.1% of the sample. The sequenced sample was peripheral blood, obtained on day 0 of AZD1222 vaccination. The source of these receptors is an adult in good health.

This clone came up a few times. V gene TRBV13 combines with J gene TRBJ1-1; no firm D call. CDR1 and CDR2 from the germline V gene are PRHDT and FYEKMQ (reference sequence). The CDR3 length is 15 residues. The V and J ends lost 0 bases and 1 base respectively, with 9 bases between them. DNA of the CDR3: TGTGCCAGCAGCTTAGGGCGCCCACGGAACACTGAAGCTTTCTTT. Its translation is CASSLGRPRNTEAFF.

In DNA, the CDR3 is TGTGCCATCAAGGCTAGCGGTTACGAGCAGTACTTC. It yields the protein CAIKASGYEQYF. The rearrangement uses TRBV10-3 and TRBJ2-7; 7 bases fit TRBD2. The CDR3 runs to 12 residues. V lost 7 bases, J lost 4 bases, and 4 bases stayed unmatched. Germline assignment: CDR1 ENHRY and CDR2 SYGVKD.

The chain has TRBV12-3 or TRBV12-4 and TRBJ1-2, with D possibly TRBD1 on 6 matching bases. V shed 9 bases and J shed 4 bases, with 9 bases lying between them. The CDR3 spans 11 residues. This CDR3 reads CASGQSYGYTF. The CDR3 DNA follows: TGTGCCAGTGGACAGTCCTATGGCTACACCTTC.

This clone came up a few times. The chain employs TRBV19 and TRBJ1-1, with D unclear. The germline V gene encodes CDR1 LNHDA and CDR2 SQIVND (reference sequence). V lost 5 bases to trimming and J lost 0 bases, with 16 bases between them. CDR3 length: 16 amino acids. CDR3 loop: CASSPFALGVNTEAFF. The CDR3 nucleotides read TGTGCCAGTAGTCCCTTTGCCCTCGGGGTGAACACTGAAGCTTTCTTT. The full variable domain, in which reference TRBV19 and TRBJ1-1 provide the parts outside the CDR3, is DGGITQSPKYLFRKEGQNVTLSCEQNLNHDAMYWYRQDPGQGLRLIYYSQIVNDFQKGDIAEGYSVSREKKESFPLTVTSAQKNPTAFYLCASSPFALGVNTEAFFGQGTRLTVV.

The chain links TRBV2 to TRBJ2-3, with 12 nucleotides matching TRBD2. Per germline, CDR1 SNHLY and CDR2 FYNNEI. The CDR3 loop spans 19 amino acids. V was clipped by 2 bases and J by 5 bases; unmatched bases: 14. The CDR3 DNA sequence: TGTGCCAGCAGTGAAAGACTAGCGGGAGTTTTTATGGTTCGAGATACGCAGTATTTT. This sequence encodes CASSERLAGVFMVRDTQYF.

J is TRBJ1-5 and V is TRBV7-8; D is possibly TRBD1 (6 bases). Germline CDR1 and CDR2: SGHVS and FQNEAQ. This CDR3 has 16 residues. The V and J ends lost 4 bases and 0 bases respectively, with 13 bases between them. CDR3 sequence: CASSSRGRNSNQPQHF. The CDR3 DNA sequence: TGTGCCAGCAGCTCCAGGGGTCGGAATAGCAATCAGCCCCAGCATTTT.

The chain carries TRBV4-1 and TRBJ2-1; the D gene is possibly TRBD2 (6 bases). Trimming removed 5 bases from V and 1 base from J, with 15 bases in between. This CDR3 spans 16 amino acids. Germline CDR1 MGHRA, CDR2 YSYEKL. The CDR3 DNA sequence: TGCGCCAGCAGCTCCCGGGTAGCGGAGTCCTACAATGAGCAGTTCTTC. Its translation is CASSSRVAESYNEQFF.

This CDR3 reads CASSLSGTGISYEQYF. CDR3 coding DNA: TGCGCCAGCAGCTTATCCGGGACAGGGATCTCCTACGAGCAGTACTTC. The chain links TRBV5-1 to TRBJ2-7; 9 nucleotides line up with TRBD1. Trimming took 2 bases from V and 0 from J; bases not matched to a gene: 6. CDR1 and CDR2 from the germline V gene are SGHRS and YFSETQ. The CDR3 extends over 16 amino acids.

This chain connects TRBV5-8 to TRBJ2-1; TRBD2 aligns across 9 bases. Trimming took 2 bases from V and 7 from J; bases not matched to a gene: 7. The CDR3 is made up of 15 amino acids. CDR1 SGHTS and CDR2 YDEGEE come from the germline V gene. The CDR3 is CASSFLAGVGNEQFF. In nucleotides, the CDR3 is TGTGCCAGCAGCTTCTTAGCGGGAGTGGGGAATGAGCAGTTCTTC.

The CDR3 spells CAWTSGSANTGELFF. CDR3 bases: TGTGCCTGGACTAGCGGGAGTGCGAACACCGGGGAGCTGTTTTTT. The chain recombines TRBV30 with TRBJ2-2; TRBD2 matches at 10 bases. Trimming at V came to 4 bases and at J to 0 bases, leaving 2 bases not matched to a gene. Looked up from germline, CDR1 is GTSNPN and CDR2 is SVGIG (reference sequence). The CDR3 totals 15 residues.

The rearrangement uses TRBV19 and TRBJ1-6; D is unclear. V lost 4 bases and J lost 0, with 10 bases in between. The CDR3 spans 16 residues. Germline CDR1 and CDR2: LNHDA and SQIVND (reference sequence). The CDR3 bases are TGTGCCAGTAGTACCGACGTAAGCTCCTATAATTCACCCCTCCACTTT. Protein sequence: CASSTDVSSYNSPLHF.

This clone was counted a single time. V and J are TRBV19 and TRBJ1-1; the D gene is possibly TRBD1 (6 bases). CDR1 and CDR2 from the germline V gene are LNHDA and SQIVND (reference sequence). V was cut by 0 bases and J by 4 bases, with 15 bases left in between. The CDR3 extends over 16 amino acids. CDR3 loop: CASSIDREGVLTEAFF. CDR3 nucleotides: TGTGCCAGTAGTATAGATCGGGAGGGGGTTCTCACTGAAGCTTTCTTT.

This chain links TRBV19 with TRBJ1-2; D unclear. This CDR3 is 14 amino acids long. Germline lookup yields CDR1 LNHDA and CDR2 SQIVND (reference sequence). V shed 2 bases and J shed 2 bases, with 9 bases lying between them. CDR3 nucleotides: TGTGCCAGTAGTATATCAGGTTTAAACTATGGCTACACCTTC. It codes for CASSISGLNYGYTF.

Here the CDR3 reads CATQRTVNSNQPQHF. CDR3 bases: TGTGCCACCCAACGGACAGTTAATAGCAATCAGCCCCAGCATTTT. This sequence joins TRBV6-5 and TRBJ1-5, with D perhaps TRBD1 (6 bases). Germline loops: CDR1 MNHEY, CDR2 SVGAGI. The CDR3 consists of 15 residues. V lost 10 bases and J lost 0, with 16 bases in between.

The chain has TRBV9 and TRBJ2-2; D call uncertain. The CDR3 consists of 16 residues. The germline V gene encodes CDR1 SGDLS and CDR2 YYNGEE. Trimming removed 0 bases from V and 0 bases from J, with 9 bases in between. The CDR3 sequence is CASSVDGRPNTGELFF. The DNA for the CDR3 is TGTGCCAGCAGCGTAGACGGTCGACCGAACACCGGGGAGCTGTTTTTT.

This clone has a single count. The chain uses TRBV2 and TRBJ1-3; weak D call: TRBD1 (6 bases). Germline V gene lookup returns CDR1 SNHLY and CDR2 FYNNEI. Trimming cost V 7 bases and J 0 bases, with 13 bases left between them. This CDR3 has 15 amino acids. DNA for the CDR3: TGTGCCAGCAATTTACAGGGCAACTCTGGAAACACCATATATTTT. Its protein product is CASNLQGNSGNTIYF.

This chain joins TRBV28 and TRBJ2-3; D is unresolved. Trimming removed 3 bases from V and 2 bases from J, with 9 bases in between. The germline gives CDR1 MDHEN, CDR2 SYDVKM. This CDR3 is 14 amino acids long. CDR3: CASSFPSDTDTQYF. CDR3 DNA: TGTGCCAGCAGTTTCCCCAGTGACACAGATACGCAGTATTTT. Combining the CDR3 with reference TRBV28 and TRBJ2-3 gives the whole variable domain DVKVTQSSRYLVKRTGEKVFLECVQDMDHENMFWYRQDPGLGLRLIYFSYDVKMKEKGDIPEGYSVSREKKERFSLILESASTNQTSMYLCASSFPSDTDTQYFGPGTRLTVL.

This clone has only one observation. This chain connects TRBV2 to TRBJ1-4, with TRBD1 matching 9 bases. V gave up 6 bases and J gave up 8 bases; unmatched junction bases: 10. There are 15 residues in the CDR3. Germline-derived CDR1 and CDR2 are SNHLY and FYNNEI. The CDR3: CASRGQGVVGEKLFF. The CDR3 DNA is TGTGCCAGCAGGGGACAGGGAGTGGTTGGGGAAAAACTGTTTTTT.